This paragraph covers one T cell receptor (beta chain) sequence. Original processing methods: Scientists estimated how many nucleated cells there were by amplifying reference gene primers. The data were produced by immunoSEQ multiplex PCR, yet TCRdb's version contains in-frame clones alone and is incomplete. V and J calls and clone size are copied from that table; D and trimming were computed from the DNA. The top ten clones hold 1.5% to 2% of a sample with over 100,000 clones, about 70% of them seen once. This specimen belongs to a study of blood T cell repertoires in COVID-19. Looking at the study overall: T cells, B-cell-depleted T cells, or PBMCs provided the cDNA or gDNA that served as material.

The V and J ends lost 6 bases and 1 base respectively, with 9 bases between them. Germline values: CDR1 WNHNN, CDR2 SYGVQD (reference sequence). The CDR3 totals 13 residues. The TCR was taken from a woman aged 70 to 79 with acute or convalescent COVID-19. The V and J genes are TRBV10-1 and TRBJ1-2; D is unclear. The sequenced sample was peripheral blood. The CDR3 region is CASRVDFNYGYTF. The CDR3 DNA sequence: TGCGCCAGCAGGGTGGACTTTAACTATGGCTACACCTTC.